The clone carrying this TCR beta chain was observed many times. Researchers barred patients who had uncontrolled infection, other autoimmune disease, pregnancy or lactation. It was RNA transcripts that yielded the amplified TCR beta CDR3 regions. HTBI primers were used for first-round RT-PCR of the TCR CDR3. TCRdb recomputed calls from the multiplex PCR reads with MiXCR, one row per CDR3 protein. The sample has 350,000 or so distinct CDR3 sequences, approximately 22% seen once. This entry belongs to a study of T cells in Graves' hyperthyroidism and ophthalmopathy. The TCR originated in a woman aged 45 to 65 with Graves' hyperthyroidism. Sequenced sample: blood.

The CDR3 coding sequence is TGTGCCACCAGCAAAGGGAGGGACACCGGGGAGCTGTTTTTT. It codes for CATSKGRDTGELFF. This sequence joins TRBV15 and TRBJ2-2; 7 bases agree with TRBD2. Germline V gene sequence: CDR1 LNHNV, CDR2 YYDKDF (reference sequence). The CDR3 totals 14 residues. V trimming: 4 bases; J trimming: 3 bases; junction bases outside the gene matches: 2.